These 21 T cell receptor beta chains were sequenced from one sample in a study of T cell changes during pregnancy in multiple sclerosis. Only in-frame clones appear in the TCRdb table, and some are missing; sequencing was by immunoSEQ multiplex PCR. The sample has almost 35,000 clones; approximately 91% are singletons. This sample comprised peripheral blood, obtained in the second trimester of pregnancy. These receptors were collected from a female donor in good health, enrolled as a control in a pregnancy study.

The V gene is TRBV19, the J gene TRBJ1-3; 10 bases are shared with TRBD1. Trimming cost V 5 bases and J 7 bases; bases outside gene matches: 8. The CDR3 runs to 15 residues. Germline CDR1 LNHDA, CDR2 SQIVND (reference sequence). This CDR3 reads CASSPTKGQGNTIYF. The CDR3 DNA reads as TGTGCCAGTAGTCCAACAAAGGGACAGGGGAACACCATATATTTT.

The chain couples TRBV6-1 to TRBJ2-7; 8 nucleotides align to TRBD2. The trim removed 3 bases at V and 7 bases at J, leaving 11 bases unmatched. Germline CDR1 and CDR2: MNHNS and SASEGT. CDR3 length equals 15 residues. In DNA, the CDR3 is TGTGCCAGCAGTGAGTCCACGGGAGGGCCGGGAGAGCAGTACTTC. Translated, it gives CASSESTGGPGEQYF.

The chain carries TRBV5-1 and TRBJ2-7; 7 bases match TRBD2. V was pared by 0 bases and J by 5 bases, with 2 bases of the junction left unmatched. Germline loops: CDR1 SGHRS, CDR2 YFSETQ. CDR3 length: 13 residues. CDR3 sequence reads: CASSLARGNEQYF. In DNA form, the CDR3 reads TGCGCCAGCAGCTTGGCGCGGGGGAACGAGCAGTACTTC. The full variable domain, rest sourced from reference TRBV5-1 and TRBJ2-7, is KAGVTQTPRYLIKTRGQQVTLSCSPISGHRSVSWYQQTPGQGLQFLFEYFSETQRNKGNFPGRFSGRQFSNSRSEMNVSTLELGDSALYLCASSLARGNEQYFGPGTRLTVT.

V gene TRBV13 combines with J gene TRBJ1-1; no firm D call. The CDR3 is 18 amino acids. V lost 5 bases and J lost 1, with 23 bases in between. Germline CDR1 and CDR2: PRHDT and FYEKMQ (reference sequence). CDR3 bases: TGTGCCAGCAGCCCACAGACTGCCAAAGGGAGTCCGAACACTGAAGCTTTCTTT. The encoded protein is CASSPQTAKGSPNTEAFF. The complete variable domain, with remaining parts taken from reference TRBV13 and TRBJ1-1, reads AAGVIQSPRHLIKEKRETATLKCYPIPRHDTVYWYQQGPGQDPQFLISFYEKMQSDKGSIPDRFSAQQFSDYHSELNMSSLELGDSALYFCASSPQTAKGSPNTEAFFGQGTRLTVV.

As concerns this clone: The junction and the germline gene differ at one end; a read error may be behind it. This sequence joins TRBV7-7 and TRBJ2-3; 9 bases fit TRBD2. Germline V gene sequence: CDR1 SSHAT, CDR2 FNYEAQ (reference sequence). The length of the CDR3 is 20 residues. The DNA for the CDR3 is TGTGCTAGCAGCTTAGCCCCCGTCACCGCGGGAGGGCGGGGCACAGATACGCAGTATTTT. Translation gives CASSLAPVTAGGRGTDTQYF.

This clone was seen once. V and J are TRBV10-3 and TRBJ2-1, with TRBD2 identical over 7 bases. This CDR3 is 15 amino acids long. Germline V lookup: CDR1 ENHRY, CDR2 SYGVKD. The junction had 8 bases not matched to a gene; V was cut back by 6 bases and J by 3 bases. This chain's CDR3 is CAIRLTSAFYNEQFF. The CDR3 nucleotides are TGTGCCATCAGATTAACTAGCGCCTTCTACAATGAGCAGTTCTTC.

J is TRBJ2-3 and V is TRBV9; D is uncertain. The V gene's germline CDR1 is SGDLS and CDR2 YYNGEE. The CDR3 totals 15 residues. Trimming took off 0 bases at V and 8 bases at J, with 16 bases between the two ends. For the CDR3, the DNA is TGTGCCAGCAGCGTAGCCCGCGCCCAAAGAGGTACGCAGTATTTT. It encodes CASSVARAQRGTQYF.

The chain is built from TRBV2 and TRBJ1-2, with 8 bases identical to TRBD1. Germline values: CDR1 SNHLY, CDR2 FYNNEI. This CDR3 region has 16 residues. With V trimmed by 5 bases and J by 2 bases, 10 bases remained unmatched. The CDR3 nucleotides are TGTGCCAGCAGTCGAGGACAGGGAAATCAAAACTATGGCTACACCTTC. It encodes CASSRGQGNQNYGYTF.

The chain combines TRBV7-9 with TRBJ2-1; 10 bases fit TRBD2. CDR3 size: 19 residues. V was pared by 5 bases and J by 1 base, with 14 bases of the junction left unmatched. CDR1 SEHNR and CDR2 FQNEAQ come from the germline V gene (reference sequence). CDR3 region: CASSPPPEEREGSYNEQFF. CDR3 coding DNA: TGTGCCAGCAGCCCGCCGCCCGAAGAGCGGGAGGGATCCTACAATGAGCAGTTCTTC.

The CDR3 sequence is CASSQNEQFF. The DNA of the CDR3 is TGTGCCAGCAGCCAGAATGAGCAGTTCTTC. The chain recombines TRBV7-9 with TRBJ2-1; D uncertain. CDR1 and CDR2 (germline): SEHNR, FQNEAQ (reference sequence). This CDR3 is built from 10 residues. Trimming shortened V by 5 bases and J by 7 bases, and 3 bases separated the two germline ends.

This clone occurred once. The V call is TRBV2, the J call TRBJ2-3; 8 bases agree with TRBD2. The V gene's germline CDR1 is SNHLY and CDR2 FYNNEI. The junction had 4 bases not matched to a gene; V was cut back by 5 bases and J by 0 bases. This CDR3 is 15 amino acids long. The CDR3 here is CASSISGGSTDTQYF. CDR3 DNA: TGTGCCAGCAGTATTTCGGGGGGGAGCACAGATACGCAGTATTTT.

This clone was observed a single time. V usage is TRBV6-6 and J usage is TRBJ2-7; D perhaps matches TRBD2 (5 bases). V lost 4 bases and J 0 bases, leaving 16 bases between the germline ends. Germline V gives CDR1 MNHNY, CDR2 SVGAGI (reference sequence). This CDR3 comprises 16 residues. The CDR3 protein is CASSFRLSGSSYEQYF. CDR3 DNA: TGTGCCAGCAGTTTCCGTCTTTCGGGAAGCTCCTACGAGCAGTACTTC.

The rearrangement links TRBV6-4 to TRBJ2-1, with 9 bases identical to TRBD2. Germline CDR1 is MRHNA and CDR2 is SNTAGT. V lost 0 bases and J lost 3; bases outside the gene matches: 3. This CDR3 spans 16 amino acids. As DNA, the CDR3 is TGTGCCAGCAGTGACTCTGCGGGGGGGTTCTACAATGAGCAGTTCTTC. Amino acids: CASSDSAGGFYNEQFF.

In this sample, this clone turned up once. CDR3 in DNA: TGTGCCAGCAGTGACCGGGCGGGTACCAACAATGAGCAGTTCTTC. It encodes CASSDRAGTNNEQFF. This sequence joins TRBV6-4 and TRBJ2-1; TRBD2 might be the D (5 bases). Looked up from germline, CDR1 is MRHNA and CDR2 is SNTAGT. This CDR3 has 15 amino acids. V lost 2 bases to trimming and J lost 5 bases, with 13 bases between them.

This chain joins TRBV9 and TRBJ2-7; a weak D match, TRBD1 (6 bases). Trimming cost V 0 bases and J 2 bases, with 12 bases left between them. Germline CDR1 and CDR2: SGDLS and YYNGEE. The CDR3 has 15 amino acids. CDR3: CASSVEIGTPYEQYF. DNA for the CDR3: TGTGCCAGCAGCGTAGAAATCGGGACACCCTACGAGCAGTACTTC.

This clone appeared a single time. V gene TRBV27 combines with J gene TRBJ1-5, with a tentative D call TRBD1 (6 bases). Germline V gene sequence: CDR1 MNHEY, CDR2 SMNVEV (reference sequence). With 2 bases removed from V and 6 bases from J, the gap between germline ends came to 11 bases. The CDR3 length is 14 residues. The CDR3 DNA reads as TGTGCCAGCAGTTTACAGGGGATAGGTCAGCCCCAGCATTTT. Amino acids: CASSLQGIGQPQHF.

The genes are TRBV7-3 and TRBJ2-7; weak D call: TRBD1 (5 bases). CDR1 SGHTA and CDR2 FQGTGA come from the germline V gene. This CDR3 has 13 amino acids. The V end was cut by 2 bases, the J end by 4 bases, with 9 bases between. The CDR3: CASSLVGDYEQYF. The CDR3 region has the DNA TGTGCCAGCAGCTTAGTAGGGGATTACGAGCAGTACTTC.

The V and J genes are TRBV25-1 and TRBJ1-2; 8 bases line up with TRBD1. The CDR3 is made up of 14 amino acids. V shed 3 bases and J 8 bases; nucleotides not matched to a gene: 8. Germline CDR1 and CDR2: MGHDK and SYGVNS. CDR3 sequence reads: CASSDFTGGRGYTF. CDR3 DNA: TGTGCCAGCAGTGATTTCACAGGGGGGCGGGGCTACACCTTC.

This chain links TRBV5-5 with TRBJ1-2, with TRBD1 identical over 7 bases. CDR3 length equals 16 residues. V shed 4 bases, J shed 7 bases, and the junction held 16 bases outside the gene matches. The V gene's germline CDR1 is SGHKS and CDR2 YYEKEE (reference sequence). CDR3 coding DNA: TGTGCCAGCAGCACCTCTACCGGGACAGTCGACGGTGGCTACACCTTC. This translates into CASSTSTGTVDGGYTF.

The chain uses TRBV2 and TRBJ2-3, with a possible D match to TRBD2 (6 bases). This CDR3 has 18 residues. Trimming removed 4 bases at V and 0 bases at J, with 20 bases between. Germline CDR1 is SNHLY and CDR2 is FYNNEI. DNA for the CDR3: TGTGCCAGCAGTGGAGAAGGCGGGAAGGGAGTTAGCACAGATACGCAGTATTTT. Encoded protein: CASSGEGGKGVSTDTQYF.

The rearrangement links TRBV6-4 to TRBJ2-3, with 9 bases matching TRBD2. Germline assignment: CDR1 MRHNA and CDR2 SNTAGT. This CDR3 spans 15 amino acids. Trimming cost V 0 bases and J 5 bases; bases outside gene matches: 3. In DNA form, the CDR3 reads TGTGCCAGCAGTGACTCAGTAGCGGGAGTAGATACGCAGTATTTT. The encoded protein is CASSDSVAGVDTQYF.